What follows are 5 T cell receptor beta chains derived from one specimen sequenced in a study of blood T cell repertoires in COVID-19 (dated by TCRdb to 2018 to 2021). The method behind the library was the immunoSEQ multiplex PCR assay. Held by TCRdb, this immuneACCESS table contains in-frame sequences only and omits some clones. Under half of the omission traces to an unresolved V gene where checked; the cause of the rest is unknown. The sample table shows 150,000 or so clones, and roughly 80% are seen once. The ten largest clonotypes hold 6.5% to 9% of the sample. Source material: peripheral blood. The receptors derive from a woman aged 40 to 50 with COVID-19, enrolled during active disease.

The rearrangement links TRBV5-6 to TRBJ2-3, with 8 positions matching TRBD1. Trimming took 3 bases from V and 6 from J; bases not matched to a gene: 12. Germline loops: CDR1 SGHDT, CDR2 YYEEEE. This CDR3 region has 16 residues. The CDR3 is CASSYWTGLRSDTQYF. CDR3 nucleotides: TGTGCCAGCAGCTATTGGACAGGGCTACGTTCGGATACGCAGTATTTT.

The chain has TRBV6-6 and TRBJ1-2; a possible D gene is TRBD1 (5 bases). Trimming stripped 4 bases from V and 5 bases from J, with 11 bases between. The CDR3 spans 13 residues. CDR1 and CDR2 (germline): MNHNY, SVGAGI (reference sequence). The DNA of the CDR3 is TGTGCCAGCAGTTCTCAGAAGGGGTATGGCTACACCTTC. Its protein is CASSSQKGYGYTF.

This clone was detected a few times. The rearrangement uses TRBV12-3 or TRBV12-4 and TRBJ2-1, with D perhaps TRBD2 (5 bases). V lost 6 bases to trimming and J lost 10 bases, with 10 bases between them. The CDR3 loop spans 11 amino acids. DNA for the CDR3: TGTGCCAGCAGCCGGGGAAAGGAGCAGTTCTTC. Translated, it gives CASSRGKEQFF.

This clone was counted a few times. The chain combines TRBV3-1 (or the pseudogene TRBV3-2) with TRBJ2-7, with D perhaps matching TRBD1 (6 bases). CDR3 length: 15 amino acids. Germline assignment: CDR1 LGHDT and CDR2 YNNKEL (reference sequence). Deletions cut 4 bases from V and 1 base from J, with 14 bases between. The CDR3 coding sequence is TGTGCCAGCAGCCTCCGGCAGGGGCTATCCTACGAGCAGTACTTC. As protein: CASSLRQGLSYEQYF.

This clone was recorded a few times. The rearrangement joins TRBV24-1 to TRBJ2-5; 11 bases are a match to TRBD1. V gave up 5 bases and J gave up 7 bases; unmatched junction bases: 8. Germline V gene data show CDR1 as KGHDR and CDR2 as SFDVKD. The CDR3 totals 15 residues. The CDR3 loop reads CATSAAGTGGWTQYF. CDR3 nucleotides: TGTGCCACCAGTGCCGCCGGGACAGGGGGGTGGACCCAGTACTTC.